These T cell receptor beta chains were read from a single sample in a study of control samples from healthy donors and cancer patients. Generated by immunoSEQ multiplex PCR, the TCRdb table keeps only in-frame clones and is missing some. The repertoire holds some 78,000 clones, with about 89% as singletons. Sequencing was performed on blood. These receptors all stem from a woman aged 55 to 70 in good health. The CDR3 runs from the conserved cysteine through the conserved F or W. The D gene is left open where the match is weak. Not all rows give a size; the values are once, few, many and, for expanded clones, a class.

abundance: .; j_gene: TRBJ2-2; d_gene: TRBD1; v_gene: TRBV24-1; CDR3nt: TGTGCCACCAGTGGAACAGGGGGCGGCACCGGGGAGCTGTTTTTT; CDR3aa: CATSGTGGGTGELFF
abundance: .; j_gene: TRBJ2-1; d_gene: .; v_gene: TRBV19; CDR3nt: TGTGCCAGCAAAGGCGGGACATACAATGAGCAGTTCTTC; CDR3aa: CASKGGTYNEQFF
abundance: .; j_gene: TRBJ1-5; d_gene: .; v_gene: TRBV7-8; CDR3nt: TGTGCCAGCAGCTTCTGGAATCAGCCCCAGCATTTT; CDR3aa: CASSFWNQPQHF
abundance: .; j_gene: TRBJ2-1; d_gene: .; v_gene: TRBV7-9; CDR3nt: TGTGCCAGCAGCCTAAGGGGACAAGGGTCGAATGAGCAGTTCTTC; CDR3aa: CASSLRGQGSNEQFF
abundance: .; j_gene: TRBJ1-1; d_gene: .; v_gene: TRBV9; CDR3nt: TGTGCCAGCACCGTGGGCCAGGGGAACACTGAAGCTTTCTTT; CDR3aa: CASTVGQGNTEAFF
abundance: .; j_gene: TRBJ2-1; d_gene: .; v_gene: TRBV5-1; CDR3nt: TGCGCCAGCAGTTCAGGGAAGTCCTACAATGAGCAGTTCTTC; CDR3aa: CASSSGKSYNEQFF
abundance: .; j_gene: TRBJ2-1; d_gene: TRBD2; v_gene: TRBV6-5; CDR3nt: TGTGCCAGCAGTTCTACTAGCGCGTACAATGAGCAGTTCTTC; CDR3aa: CASSSTSAYNEQFF
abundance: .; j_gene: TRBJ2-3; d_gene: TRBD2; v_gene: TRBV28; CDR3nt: TGTGCCAGCAGTTTAGAAGCACTAGCGGTACACACAGATACGCAGTATTTT; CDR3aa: CASSLEALAVHTDTQYF
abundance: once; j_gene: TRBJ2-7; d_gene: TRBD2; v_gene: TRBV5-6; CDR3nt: TGTGCCAGCGCTCCTCTAGCGGAGGTCTACGAGCAGTACTTC; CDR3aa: CASAPLAEVYEQYF
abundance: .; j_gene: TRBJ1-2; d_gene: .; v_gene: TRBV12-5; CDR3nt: TGTGCTAGTGCCCAGGACAGCTACTATGGCTACACCTTC; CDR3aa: CASAQDSYYGYTF
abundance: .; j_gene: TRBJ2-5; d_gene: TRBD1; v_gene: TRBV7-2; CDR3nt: TGTGCCAGCAGCCCCCGGGGTGGGGGCAGGGGGCGGGAGACCCAGTACTTC; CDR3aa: CASSPRGGGRGRETQYF
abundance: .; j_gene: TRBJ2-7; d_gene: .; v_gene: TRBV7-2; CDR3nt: TGTGCCAGCAGCCCCACACAGATACATCACAACGAGCAGTACTTC; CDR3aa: CASSPTQIHHNEQYF
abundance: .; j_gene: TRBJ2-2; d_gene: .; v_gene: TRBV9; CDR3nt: TGTGCCAGCAGCGCCTCCTGGGGCGGGGAGCTGTTTTTT; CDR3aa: CASSASWGGELFF
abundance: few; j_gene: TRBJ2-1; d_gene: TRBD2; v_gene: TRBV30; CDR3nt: TGTGCCTGCCCCGGACTAGCGGGGCCCTACAATGAGCAGTTCTTC; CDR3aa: CACPGLAGPYNEQFF
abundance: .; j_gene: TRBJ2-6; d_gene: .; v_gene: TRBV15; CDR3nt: TGTGCCACCAGCAGAGGAACGGCTGGGGCCAACGTCCTGACTTTC; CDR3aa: CATSRGTAGANVLTF
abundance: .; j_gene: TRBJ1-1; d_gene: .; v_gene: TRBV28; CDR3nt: TGTGCCAGCAGCCAGAACACTGAAGCTTTCTTT; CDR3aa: CASSQNTEAFF
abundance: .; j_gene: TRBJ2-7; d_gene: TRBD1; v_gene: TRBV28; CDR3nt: TGTGCCAGCACCTTCGAAGCAGGGGGCGGTTACGAGCAGTACTTC; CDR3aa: CASTFEAGGGYEQYF
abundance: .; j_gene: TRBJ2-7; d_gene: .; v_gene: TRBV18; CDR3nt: TGTGCCAGCTCACCACCCTCAGGGTTCCGCGAGCAGTACTTC; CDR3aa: CASSPPSGFREQYF
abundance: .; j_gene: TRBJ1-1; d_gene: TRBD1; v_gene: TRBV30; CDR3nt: TGTGCCTGGGACAGGGGTTTCACTGAAGCTTTCTTT; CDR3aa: CAWDRGFTEAFF
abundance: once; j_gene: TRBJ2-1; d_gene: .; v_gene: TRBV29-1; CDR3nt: TGCAGCGTACAACTACGGGAAAGCTCCTACAATGAGCAGTTCTTC; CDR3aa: CSVQLRESSYNEQFF
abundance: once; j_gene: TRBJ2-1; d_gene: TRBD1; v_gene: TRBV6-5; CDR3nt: TGTGCCAGCTGCAGGACAGGGAATTTAGATGAGCAGTTCTTC; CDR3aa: CASCRTGNLDEQFF
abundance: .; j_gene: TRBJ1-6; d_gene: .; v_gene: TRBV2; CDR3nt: TGTGCCAGCAGTCGGGACAACTATAATTCACCCCTCCACTTT; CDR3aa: CASSRDNYNSPLHF
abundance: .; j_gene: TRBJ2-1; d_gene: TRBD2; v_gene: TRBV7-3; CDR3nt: TGTGCCAGCAGCCCAAGCGGGAGTATTTACAATGAGCAGTTCTTC; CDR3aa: CASSPSGSIYNEQFF
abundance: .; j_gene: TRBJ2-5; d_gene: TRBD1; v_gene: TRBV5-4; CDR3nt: TGTGCCAGCAGCACCAGACAGGGGTCGGTTCAGACCCAGTACTTC; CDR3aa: CASSTRQGSVQTQYF
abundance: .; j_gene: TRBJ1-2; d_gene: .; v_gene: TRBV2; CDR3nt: TGTGCCAGCAGCCCCGGGCCACGCTATGGCTACACCTTC; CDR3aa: CASSPGPRYGYTF
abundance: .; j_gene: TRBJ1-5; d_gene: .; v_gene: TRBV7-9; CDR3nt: TGTGCCAGCAGCCGAGGAGGAGGCAATCAGCCCCAGCATTTT; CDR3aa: CASSRGGGNQPQHF
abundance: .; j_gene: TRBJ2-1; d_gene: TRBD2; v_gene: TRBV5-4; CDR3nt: TGTGCCAGCAGCCCGGCGGGGAGCGGGGGGGATGAGCAGTTCTTC; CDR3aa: CASSPAGSGGDEQFF
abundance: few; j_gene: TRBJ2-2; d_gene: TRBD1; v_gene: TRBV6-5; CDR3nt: TGTGCCAGCAGTTGGACAGGGGCATACACCGGGGAGCTGTTTTTT; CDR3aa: CASSWTGAYTGELFF
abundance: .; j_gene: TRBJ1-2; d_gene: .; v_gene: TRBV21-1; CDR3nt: TGTGCCAGCAGCCGGGGGGGCAGGGCCTACACCTTC; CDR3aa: CASSRGGRAYTF
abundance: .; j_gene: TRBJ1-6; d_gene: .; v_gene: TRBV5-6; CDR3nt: TGTGCCAGCAGCTTGGTACAGGGAAGGAGTTCACCCCTCCACTTT; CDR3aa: CASSLVQGRSSPLHF
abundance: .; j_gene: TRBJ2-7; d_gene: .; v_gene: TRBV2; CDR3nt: TGTGCCAGCTTGAGAGACCGCTCCTACGAGCAGTACTTC; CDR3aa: CASLRDRSYEQYF
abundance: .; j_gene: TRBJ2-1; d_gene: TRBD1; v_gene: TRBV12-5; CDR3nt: TGTGCTAGTGGTTTCGACGGACAGGGGTACAATGAGCAGTTCTTC; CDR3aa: CASGFDGQGYNEQFF
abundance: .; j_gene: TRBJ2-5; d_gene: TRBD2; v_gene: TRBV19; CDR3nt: TGTGCCAGTAGTAGGGCCGGACTAGCGGGGGAGACCCAGTACTTC; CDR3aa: CASSRAGLAGETQYF
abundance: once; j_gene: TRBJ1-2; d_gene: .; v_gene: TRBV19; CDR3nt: TGTGCCAGTATCTATGGGATGGTAAGTGGCTACACCTTC; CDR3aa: CASIYGMVSGYTF
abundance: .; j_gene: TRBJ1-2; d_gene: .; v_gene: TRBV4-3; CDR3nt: TGCGCCAGCAGCCAAGGACGGCTGAACTATGGCTACACCTTC; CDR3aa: CASSQGRLNYGYTF
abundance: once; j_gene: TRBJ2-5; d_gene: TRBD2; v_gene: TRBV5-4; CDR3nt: TGTGCCAGCAGCTACCCTAGCGGGGGGGCCCGAGAGACCCAGTACTTC; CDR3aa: CASSYPSGGARETQYF
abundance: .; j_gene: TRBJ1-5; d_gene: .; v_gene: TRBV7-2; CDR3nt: TGTGCCAGCAGCAGCTTAGGTACTGGCCCCGCTCAGCCCCAGCATTTT; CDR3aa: CASSSLGTGPAQPQHF
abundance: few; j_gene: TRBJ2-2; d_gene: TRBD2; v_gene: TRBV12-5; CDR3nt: TGTGCTAGTGGACCAAGCGGGAGCAACACCGGGGAGCTGTTTTTT; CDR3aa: CASGPSGSNTGELFF
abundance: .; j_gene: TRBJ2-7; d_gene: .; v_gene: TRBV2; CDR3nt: TGTGCCAGCAGAGAGCGGGTCAACTCCTACGAGCAGTACTTC; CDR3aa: CASRERVNSYEQYF
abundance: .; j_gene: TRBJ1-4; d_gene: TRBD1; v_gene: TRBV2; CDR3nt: TGTGCCGGAGGTCCAGGGGGCGCTTATGAAAAACTGTTTTTT; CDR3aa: CAGGPGGAYEKLFF
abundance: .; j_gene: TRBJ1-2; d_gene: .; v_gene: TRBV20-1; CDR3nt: TGCAGTGCTAGTTACAGGGACCAGGGTGGCTACACCTTC; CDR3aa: CSASYRDQGGYTF
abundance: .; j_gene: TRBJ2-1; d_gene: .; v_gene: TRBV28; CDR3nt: TGTGCCAGCAGTTTTCGTGGTCGGCAGGGAAAGTTCTTC; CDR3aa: CASSFRGRQGKFF
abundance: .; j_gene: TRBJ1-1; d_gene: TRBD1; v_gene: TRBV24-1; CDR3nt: TGTGCCGCCAGTGATCCGGGACAGGGATCGGACACTGAAGCTTTCTTT; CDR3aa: CAASDPGQGSDTEAFF
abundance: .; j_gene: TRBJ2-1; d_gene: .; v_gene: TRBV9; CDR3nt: TGTGCCAGCAGCCAGAGCCGGGGTGGTGATGAGCAGTTCTTC; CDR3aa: CASSQSRGGDEQFF
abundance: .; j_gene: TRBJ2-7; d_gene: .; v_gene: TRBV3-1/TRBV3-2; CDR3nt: TGTGCCAGCAGCCAAGGTCACTACTACGAGCAGTACTTC; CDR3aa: CASSQGHYYEQYF
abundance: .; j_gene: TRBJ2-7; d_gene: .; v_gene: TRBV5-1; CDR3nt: TGCGCCAGCAGGGTCTATTCCCTAACCGTCTCCTACGAGCAGTACTTC; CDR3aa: CASRVYSLTVSYEQYF
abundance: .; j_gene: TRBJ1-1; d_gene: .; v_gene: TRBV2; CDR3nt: TGTGCCAGCAGTGAGACGGGGCTTTTGAGAGCTTTCTTT; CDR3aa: CASSETGLLRAFF
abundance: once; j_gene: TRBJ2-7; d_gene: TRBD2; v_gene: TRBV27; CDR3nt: TGTGCCAGCAGTTTATCCTCCGGGGGGTTCTACGAGCAGTACTTC; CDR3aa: CASSLSSGGFYEQYF
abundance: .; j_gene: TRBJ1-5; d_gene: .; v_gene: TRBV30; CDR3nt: TGTGCCTGGAGTCTCAAGGGGGGTCAGCCCCAGCATTTT; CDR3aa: CAWSLKGGQPQHF
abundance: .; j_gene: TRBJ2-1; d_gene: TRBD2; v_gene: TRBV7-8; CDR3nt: TGTGCCAGCAGCACCGGACTAGCGGCTGCTAGCTCCTACAATGAGCAGTTCTTC; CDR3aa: CASSTGLAAASSYNEQFF
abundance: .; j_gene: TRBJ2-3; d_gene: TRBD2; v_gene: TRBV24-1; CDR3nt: TGTGCCACCAGTGTAGGCGGGAGTAAAGATACGCAGTATTTT; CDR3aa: CATSVGGSKDTQYF
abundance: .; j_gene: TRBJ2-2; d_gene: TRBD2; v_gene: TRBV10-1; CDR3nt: TGCGCCAGCAGTGAGTCCCTAGCGGGGGACGGGGAGCTGTTTTTT; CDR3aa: CASSESLAGDGELFF
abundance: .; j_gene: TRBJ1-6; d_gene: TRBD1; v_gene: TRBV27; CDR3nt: TGTGCCAGCAGTTTACGAGACAGGGGTAATTCACCCCTCCACTTT; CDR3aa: CASSLRDRGNSPLHF
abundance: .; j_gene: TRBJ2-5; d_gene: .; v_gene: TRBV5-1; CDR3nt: TGCGCCAGCAGTCACTTGTACCAAGAGACCCAGTACTTC; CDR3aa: CASSHLYQETQYF
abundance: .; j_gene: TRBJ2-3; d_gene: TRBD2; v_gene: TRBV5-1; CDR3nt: TGCGCCAGCCTCACCGGGACTAGCAGGACAGATACGCAGTATTTT; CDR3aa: CASLTGTSRTDTQYF
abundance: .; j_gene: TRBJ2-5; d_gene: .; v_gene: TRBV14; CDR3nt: TGTGCCAGCAGCCAAGATGTGGGAGAGACCCAGTACTTC; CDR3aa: CASSQDVGETQYF
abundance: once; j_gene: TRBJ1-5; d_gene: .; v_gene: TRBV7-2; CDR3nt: TGTGCCAGCAGCTTAGCGTCGTTGCAGGCTTATAGCAATCAGCCCCAGCATTTT; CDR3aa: CASSLASLQAYSNQPQHF
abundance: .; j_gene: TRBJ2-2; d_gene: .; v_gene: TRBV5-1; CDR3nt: TGCGCCAGCAGCTCCTTGGCGGATTACCTCCCCGGGGAGCTGTTTTTT; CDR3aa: CASSSLADYLPGELFF
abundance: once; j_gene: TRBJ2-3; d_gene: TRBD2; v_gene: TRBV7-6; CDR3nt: TGTGCCAGCAGCTTAAAAGTAGCGGGGGCCACAGATACGCAGTATTTT; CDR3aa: CASSLKVAGATDTQYF